This TCR beta chain was profiled in a study of regulatory T cells in long-lasting Graves disease. Study context: Over-5-year antithyroid drug use with positive TSH receptor antibodies defined persistent Graves' disease in the study.

Combining iRepertoire HTBI primers with Arm-PCR of CDR3 regions, the authors built TCR beta libraries. TCRdb independently ran MiXCR on the multiplex PCR reads; one entry per CDR3 protein. The sample yields some 450,000 distinct CDR3 sequences, roughly a quarter seen once. The time point was: persistent/refractory GD, antithyroid drugs over 5 years with positive TRAb. Construction of the TCR library relied on RNA isolated from PBMCs. EDTA tubes held approximately 10 milliliters of peripheral blood from each patient. Overall study findings and caveats: Those with persistent disease had in common more public clonotypes (about 3,000) than new patients (approximately 970).

Remarks on this clonotype: The antigen is unknown.

This CDR3 has 16 amino acids. Germline V gives CDR1 SNHLY, CDR2 FYNNEI. Trimming shortened V by 5 bases and J by 0 bases, and 11 bases separated the two germline ends. The rearrangement links TRBV2 to TRBJ1-6; possibly TRBD1 for D (6 bases). The sequencing used peripheral blood mononuclear cells (PBMCs), collected when the disease was refractory, from a patient treated with antithyroid drugs. The sequence derives from a female donor with Graves disease. CDR3 loop: CASSLGGSSYNSPLHF. The CDR3 nucleotides are TGTGCCAGCAGTCTTGGGGGCAGCTCCTATAATTCACCCCTCCACTTT.